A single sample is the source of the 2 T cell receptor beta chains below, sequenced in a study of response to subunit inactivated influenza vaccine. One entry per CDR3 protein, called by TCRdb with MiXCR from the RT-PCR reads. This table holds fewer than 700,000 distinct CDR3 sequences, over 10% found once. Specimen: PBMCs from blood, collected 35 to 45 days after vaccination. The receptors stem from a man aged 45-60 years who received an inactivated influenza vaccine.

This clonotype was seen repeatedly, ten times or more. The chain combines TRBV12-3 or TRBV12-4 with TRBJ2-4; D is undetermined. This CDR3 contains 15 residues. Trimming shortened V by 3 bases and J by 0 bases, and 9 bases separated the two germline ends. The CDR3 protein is CASSFRHLAKNIQYF. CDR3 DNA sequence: TGTGCCAGCAGTTTTAGGCATCTAGCCAAAAACATTCAGTACTTC.

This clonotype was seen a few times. Here the CDR3 DNA reads TGCGCCAGCAGCCCGTGGTTGGGACAACAGGAGACCCAGTACTTC. It yields the protein CASSPWLGQQETQYF. The chain employs TRBV4-1 and TRBJ2-5, with D perhaps matching TRBD1 (6 bases). Trimming removed 4 bases from V and 5 bases from J, with 17 bases in between. The CDR3 runs to 15 residues. Germline lookup yields CDR1 MGHRA and CDR2 YSYEKL.